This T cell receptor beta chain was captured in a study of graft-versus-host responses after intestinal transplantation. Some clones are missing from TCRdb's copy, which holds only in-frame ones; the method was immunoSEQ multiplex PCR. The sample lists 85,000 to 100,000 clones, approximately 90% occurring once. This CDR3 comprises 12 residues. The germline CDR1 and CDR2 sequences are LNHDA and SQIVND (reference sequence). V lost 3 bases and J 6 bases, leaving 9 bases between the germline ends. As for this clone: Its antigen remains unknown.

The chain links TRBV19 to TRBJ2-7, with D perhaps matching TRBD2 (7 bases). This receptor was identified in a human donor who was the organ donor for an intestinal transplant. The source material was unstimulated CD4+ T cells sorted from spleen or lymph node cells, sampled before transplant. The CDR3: CASSMRGGEQYF. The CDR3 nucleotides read TGTGCCAGTAGTATGAGGGGGGGCGAGCAGTACTTC.